This TCR beta chain was obtained from a study of cytomegalovirus exposure and HLA in healthy donors. Study-level points and caveats: The later analysis indicated that the majority of CMV-associated TCR beta chains appeared HLA-restricted. In vitro checks showed that three CMV-associated chains really do target CMV antigens.

Turning to this clone: Its antigen is not identified.

This CDR3 comprises 15 residues. The V gene's germline CDR1 is MRHNA and CDR2 SNTAGT. Researchers ran the PCR with 60 Vbeta and 13 Jbeta primers. How the authors handled the data: Later, 80 million or so unique TCR beta chains were counted in an analysis, and about 12 million of them were shared. Data came from immunoSEQ multiplex PCR; TCRdb stores just in-frame clones and leaves some out. V and J calls and clone size follow that table, whereas D and trimming were derived from the DNA. The sample holds some 70,000 clones; approximately 70% are singletons and the top ten take 11% to 15%. V usage is TRBV6-4 and J usage is TRBJ2-3; D is undetermined. This sequence was found in a male donor in good health and CMV-seropositive. Sequenced material: PBMCs. The CDR3 reads CATALAAASTDTQYF. The CDR3 DNA is TGTGCTACTGCTCTTGCCGCGGCTAGCACAGATACGCAGTATTTT.